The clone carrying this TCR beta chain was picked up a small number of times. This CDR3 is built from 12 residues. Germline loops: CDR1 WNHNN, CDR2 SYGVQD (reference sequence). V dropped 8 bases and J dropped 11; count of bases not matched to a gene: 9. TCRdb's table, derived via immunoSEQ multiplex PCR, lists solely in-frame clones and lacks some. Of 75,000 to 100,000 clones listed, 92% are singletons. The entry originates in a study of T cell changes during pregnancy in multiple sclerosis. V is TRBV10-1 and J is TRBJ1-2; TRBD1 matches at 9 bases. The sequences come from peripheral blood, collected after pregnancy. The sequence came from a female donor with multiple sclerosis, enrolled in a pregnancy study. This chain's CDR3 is CASGDRVKGYTF. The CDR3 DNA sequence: TGCGCCAGCGGGGACAGGGTAAAAGGGTACACCTTC.